The entry that follows covers one T cell receptor (beta chain) sequence. These data belong to a study of blood T cell repertoires in COVID-19. As handled by the study authors: Reference gene primers were amplified, and this amplification served to estimate nucleated cell counts. The repertoire was sequenced with immunoSEQ multiplex PCR; TCRdb's copy has only in-frame clones and lacks some. Clone size and the V and J calls come from that table; the DNA yielded D and trimming. The sample yields around 19,000 clones, about 87% seen once. The sequence was collected from a human donor in a cohort sampled during active COVID-19. The donor label of this sample is uncertain. Sample: peripheral blood.

For the CDR3, the DNA is TGTGCCAGCAGCGGGCGGGGTAGCGGTGAAAAACTGTTTTTT. Translation gives CASSGRGSGEKLFF. The chain links TRBV28 to TRBJ1-4; D is undetermined. The CDR3 is 14 residues long. Germline V gives CDR1 MDHEN, CDR2 SYDVKM. V lost 6 bases and J lost 7, with 15 bases in between.